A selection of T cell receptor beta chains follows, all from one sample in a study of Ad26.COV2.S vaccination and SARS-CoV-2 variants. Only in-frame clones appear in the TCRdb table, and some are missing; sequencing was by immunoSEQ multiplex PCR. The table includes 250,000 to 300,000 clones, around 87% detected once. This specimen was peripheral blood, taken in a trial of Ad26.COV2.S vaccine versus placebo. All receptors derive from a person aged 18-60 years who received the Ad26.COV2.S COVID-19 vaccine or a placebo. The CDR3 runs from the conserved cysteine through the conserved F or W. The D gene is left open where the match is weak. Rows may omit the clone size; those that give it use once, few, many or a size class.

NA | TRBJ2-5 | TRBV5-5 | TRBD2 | CASSSGAGGVQETQYF | TGTGCCAGCAGCTCTGGGGCGGGGGGAGTCCAAGAGACCCAGTACTTC
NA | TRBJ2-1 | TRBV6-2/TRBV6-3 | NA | CASSYASSSNEQFF | TGTGCCAGCAGTTACGCGTCTTCAAGCAATGAGCAGTTCTTC
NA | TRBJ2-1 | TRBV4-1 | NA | CASSQDLAGLRDDNEQFF | TGCGCCAGCAGCCAAGACCTAGCAGGCCTTAGGGACGACAATGAGCAGTTCTTC
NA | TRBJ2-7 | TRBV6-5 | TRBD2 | CATMGGSSYEQYF | TGTGCCACCATGGGAGGGAGCTCCTACGAGCAGTACTTC
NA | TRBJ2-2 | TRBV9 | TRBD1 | CASSVRTGGLTGELFF | TGTGCCAGCAGCGTCCGGACAGGGGGCTTGACCGGGGAGCTGTTTTTT
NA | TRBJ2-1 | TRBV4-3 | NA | CASSQASNAAYNEQFF | TGCGCCAGCAGCCAAGCCAGTAACGCAGCCTACAATGAGCAGTTCTTC
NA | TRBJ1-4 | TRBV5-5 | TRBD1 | CASSLQGALNEKLFF | TGTGCCAGCAGCCTACAGGGGGCCTTAAATGAAAAACTGTTTTTT
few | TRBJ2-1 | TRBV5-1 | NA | CASSLAFRVPNEQFF | TGCGCCAGCAGCTTGGCGTTCCGCGTCCCCAATGAGCAGTTCTTC
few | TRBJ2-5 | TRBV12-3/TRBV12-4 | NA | CASSSREETQYF | TGTGCCAGCAGTTCCAGGGAAGAGACCCAGTACTTC
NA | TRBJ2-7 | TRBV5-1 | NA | CASSFGPEQYF | TGCGCCAGCAGCTTCGGACCGGAGCAGTACTTC
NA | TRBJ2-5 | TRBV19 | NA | CASKFGGRGETQYF | TGTGCCAGTAAATTCGGGGGAAGGGGCGAGACCCAGTACTTC
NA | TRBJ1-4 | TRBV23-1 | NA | CASTWTGSPSGSGEKLFF | TGCGCCAGCACTTGGACTGGGAGCCCTTCGGGAAGCGGAGAAAAACTGTTTTTT
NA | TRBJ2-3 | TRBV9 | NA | CASSSNSRGDTQYF | TGTGCCAGCAGCTCCAACTCGCGAGGAGATACGCAGTATTTT
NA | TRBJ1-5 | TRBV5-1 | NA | CASSPDSSGNQPQHF | TGCGCCAGCAGCCCGGACAGTTCGGGCAATCAGCCCCAGCATTTT
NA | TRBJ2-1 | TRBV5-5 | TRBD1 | CASSLAGTGINEQFF | TGTGCCAGCAGCTTGGCCGGGACAGGGATCAATGAGCAGTTCTTC
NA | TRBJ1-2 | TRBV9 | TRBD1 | CASSVGRDRKTGDGYTF | TGTGCCAGCAGCGTAGGGCGGGACAGGAAAACTGGGGATGGCTACACCTTC
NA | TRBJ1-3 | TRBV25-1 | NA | CASSEAGNSGNTIYF | TGTGCCAGCAGTGAGGCGGGTAACTCTGGAAACACCATATATTTT
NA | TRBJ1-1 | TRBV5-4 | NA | CASSSQGRDTEAFF | TGTGCCAGCAGCTCCCAGGGGAGGGACACTGAAGCTTTCTTT
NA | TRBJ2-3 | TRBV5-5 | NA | CASSTGTDTQYF | TGTGCCAGCAGCACCGGAACAGATACGCAGTATTTT
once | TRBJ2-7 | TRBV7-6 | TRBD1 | CASSSIRDRGYEQYF | TGTGCCAGCAGCTCGATCCGGGACAGGGGATACGAGCAGTACTTC
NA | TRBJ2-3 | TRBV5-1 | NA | CASSLPSQGTDTQYF | TGCGCCAGCAGCTTGCCTAGTCAGGGGACAGATACGCAGTATTTT
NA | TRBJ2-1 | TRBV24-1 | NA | CATSDFRAGFNEQFF | TGTGCCACCAGTGATTTTAGGGCCGGCTTCAATGAGCAGTTCTTC
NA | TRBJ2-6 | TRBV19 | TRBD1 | CASVPGQGTRDGFSGANVLTF | TGTGCCAGTGTACCGGGACAGGGGACCCGTGATGGCTTTTCTGGGGCCAACGTCCTGACTTTC
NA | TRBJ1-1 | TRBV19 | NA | CASRVGTEAFF | TGTGCCAGTCGGGTGGGCACTGAAGCTTTCTTT
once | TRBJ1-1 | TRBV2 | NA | CASTDGEGPHTEAFF | TGTGCCAGCACCGACGGTGAGGGGCCTCACACTGAAGCTTTCTTT
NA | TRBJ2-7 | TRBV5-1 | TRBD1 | CASSPGTGSYEQYF | TGCGCCAGCAGCCCTGGGACAGGGTCCTACGAGCAGTACTTC
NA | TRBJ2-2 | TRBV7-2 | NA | CASSFRTLNTGELFF | TGTGCCAGCAGCTTCAGGACTCTGAACACCGGGGAGCTGTTTTTT
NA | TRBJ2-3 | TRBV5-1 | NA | CASSLGAAGETDTQYF | TGCGCCAGCAGCTTGGGAGCCGCTGGGGAAACAGATACGCAGTATTTT
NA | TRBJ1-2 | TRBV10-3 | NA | CAISTGDYGYTF | TGTGCCATCAGTACGGGTGACTATGGCTACACCTTC
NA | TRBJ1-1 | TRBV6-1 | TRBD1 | CASSDRGTLQWTEAFF | TGTGCCAGCAGTGACAGGGGGACCCTCCAGTGGACTGAAGCTTTCTTT
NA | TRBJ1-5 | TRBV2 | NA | CASSVWDSNQPQHF | TGTGCCAGCAGTGTCTGGGACAGCAATCAGCCCCAGCATTTT
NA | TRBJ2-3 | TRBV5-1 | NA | CASSLGTTDTQYF | TGCGCCAGCAGCTTGGGGACCACAGATACGCAGTATTTT
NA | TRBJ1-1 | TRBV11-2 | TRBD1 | CASVQGGGSAFF | TGTGCCAGCGTCCAGGGAGGGGGCTCAGCTTTCTTT
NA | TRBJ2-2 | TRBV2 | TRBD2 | CASSDPLGGGNTGELFF | TGTGCCAGCAGTGATCCTTTGGGCGGGGGGAACACCGGGGAGCTGTTTTTT
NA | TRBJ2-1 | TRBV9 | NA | CASSVEQFTYEQFF | TGTGCCAGCAGCGTAGAACAATTTACCTATGAGCAGTTCTTC
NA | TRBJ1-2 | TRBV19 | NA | CASSTSQGISYGYTF | TGTGCCAGTAGCACTTCACAGGGTATAAGCTATGGCTACACCTTC
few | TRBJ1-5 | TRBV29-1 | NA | CSVEASPGQPQHF | TGCAGCGTTGAAGCCTCCCCGGGTCAGCCCCAGCATTTT
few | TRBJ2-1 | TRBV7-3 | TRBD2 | CASSSKPPTSGRNEQFF | TGTGCCAGCAGCTCAAAACCTCCGACTAGCGGGCGCAATGAGCAGTTCTTC
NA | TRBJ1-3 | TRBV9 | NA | CASSVGVGSSGNTIYF | TGTGCCAGCAGCGTAGGGGTAGGGAGCTCTGGAAACACCATATATTTT
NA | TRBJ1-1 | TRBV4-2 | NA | CASSQDIYLSTEAFF | TGTGCCAGCAGCCAAGATATATATCTGTCCACTGAAGCTTTCTTT
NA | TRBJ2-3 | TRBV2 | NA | CASSDQQISTDTQYF | TGTGCCAGCAGTGACCAACAAATCAGCACAGATACGCAGTATTTT
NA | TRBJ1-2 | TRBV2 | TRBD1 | CASSVEGGYSNYGYTF | TGTGCCAGCAGTGTGGAAGGGGGCTATTCTAACTATGGCTACACCTTC
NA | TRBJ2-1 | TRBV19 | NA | CASTMVRWGAAEQFF | TGTGCCAGTACCATGGTTCGGTGGGGTGCCGCAGAGCAGTTCTTC
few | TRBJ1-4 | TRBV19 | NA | CASSMGGRGNEKLFF | TGTGCCAGTAGTATGGGGGGAAGGGGTAATGAAAAACTGTTTTTT
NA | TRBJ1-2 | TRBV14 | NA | CASSIVAARGYTF | TGTGCCAGCAGTATCGTAGCAGCACGGGGCTACACCTTC
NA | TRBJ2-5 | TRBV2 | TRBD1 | CASLPDRALETQYF | TGTGCCAGCCTACCCGACAGGGCCCTTGAGACCCAGTACTTC
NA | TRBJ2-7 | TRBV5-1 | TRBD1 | CASSLSWTGVYEQYF | TGCGCCAGCAGCTTGTCGTGGACAGGTGTCTACGAGCAGTACTTC
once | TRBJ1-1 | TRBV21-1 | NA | CASTTRGNRNTEAFF | TGTGCCAGCACCACGCGGGGCAATCGAAACACTGAAGCTTTCTTT
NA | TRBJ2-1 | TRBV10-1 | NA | CASSESGPNNEQFF | TGCGCCAGCAGTGAGTCAGGACCCAACAATGAGCAGTTCTTC
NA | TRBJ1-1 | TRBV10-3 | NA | CAISESGGVRGEAFF | TGTGCCATCAGTGAGTCGGGGGGGGTTCGGGGCGAAGCTTTCTTT
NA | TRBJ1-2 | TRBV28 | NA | CASSSPNYGYTF | TGTGCCAGCAGTTCCCCTAACTATGGCTACACCTTC
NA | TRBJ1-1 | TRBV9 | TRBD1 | CASSVGGGLNTEAFF | TGTGCCAGCAGCGTAGGAGGGGGCCTGAACACTGAAGCTTTCTTT
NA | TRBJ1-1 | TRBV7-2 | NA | CASSLSGPLNTEAFF | TGTGCCAGCAGCTTATCCGGGCCCTTGAACACTGAAGCTTTCTTT
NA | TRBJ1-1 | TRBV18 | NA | CASSPGQQTYTEAFF | TGTGCCAGCTCACCGGGCCAGCAAACCTACACTGAAGCTTTCTTT
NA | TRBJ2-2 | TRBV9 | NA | CASSVGGFQATGELFF | TGTGCCAGCAGCGTAGGAGGTTTCCAAGCCACCGGGGAGCTGTTTTTT